This entry lists 29 T cell receptor beta chains sequenced from one sample in a study of T-cell reconstitution after alpha-beta-depleted transplantation in children. Unique molecular identifiers were incorporated into the prepared TCRbeta library. TCRdb re-called the PCR reads with MiXCR, one entry per CDR3 protein. The table has some 600,000 distinct CDR3 sequences, under 15% seen once. The source was PBMCs, mostly from graft donor cells, collected 360 days after TCRalphabeta/CD19-depleted stem cell transplant. These receptors came from a male patient younger than 18 who had a stem cell transplant for acute myeloid leukemia, so the T cells may come from the graft donor.

The CDR3 DNA sequence: TGTGCCAGCAGCAAAGACCCGGACAGGGGAAAGACCAACGTCCTGACTTTC. Translation: CASSKDPDRGKTNVLTF. V is TRBV21-1 and J is TRBJ2-6; the DNA was not compared with TRBD1, the D call given in the table. TRBV21-1 is a listed pseudogene. CDR3 length: 17 amino acids.

This clonotype was seen a handful of times. CDR3 DNA: TGTGCCAGCAAAACCGGGGGGGATACGCAGTATTTT. This codes for CASKTGGDTQYF. The gene calls are TRBV6-2 or TRBV6-3 and TRBJ2-3, with 7 bases lining up with TRBD2. The CDR3 length is 12 residues. The germline gives CDR1 MNHEY, CDR2 SVGEGT. With 7 bases clipped from V and 6 bases from J, the junction kept 4 bases outside the gene matches.

The rearrangement joins TRBV29-1 to TRBJ2-3; 7 positions agree with TRBD1. Losses at the gene ends were 6 bases for V and 2 bases for J; bases not matched to a gene: 5. The germline CDR1 and CDR2 sequences are SQVTM and ANQGSEA. The CDR3 covers 13 residues. The CDR3 protein is CSVRGRITDTQYF. DNA of the CDR3: TGCAGCGTAAGGGGGCGCATCACAGATACGCAGTATTTT.

V and J are TRBV7-9 and TRBJ2-1; tentative D call: TRBD2 (6 bases). The CDR3 consists of 17 residues. Trimming cost V 3 bases and J 4 bases, with 19 bases left between them. Germline CDR1 is SEHNR and CDR2 is FQNEAQ (reference sequence). CDR3 loop: CASSFGTLRERYNEQFF. The CDR3 nucleotides are TGTGCCAGCAGCTTCGGGACTCTCAGGGAGAGGTACAATGAGCAGTTCTTC.

This clonotype was observed at least ten times. CDR3 sequence reads: CSVRPTGSYEQYF. The CDR3 nucleotides read TGCAGCGTTCGCCCGACAGGGTCCTACGAGCAGTACTTC. The chain joins TRBV29-1 to TRBJ2-7; 7 nucleotides match TRBD1. The CDR3 runs to 13 residues. The V gene's germline CDR1 is SQVTM and CDR2 ANQGSEA. V dropped 5 bases and J dropped 1; count of bases not matched to a gene: 5.

The CDR3 nucleotides read TGCGCCAGCAGTACAGTCCCCTACGAGCAGTACTTC. Protein: CASSTVPYEQYF. The chain is built from TRBV5-1 and TRBJ2-7; D unclear. The CDR3 is 12 residues long. CDR1 and CDR2 (germline): SGHRS, YFSETQ. V lost 5 bases and J 2 bases, leaving 8 bases between the germline ends.

The sample holds a few counts of this clonotype. This sequence joins TRBV28 and TRBJ2-4; TRBD1 matches 9 bases. CDR3 length: 14 residues. From germline, CDR1 is MDHEN and CDR2 SYDVKM. Trimming took 3 bases from V and 9 from J; bases not matched to a gene: 6. Written as DNA, the CDR3 is TGTGCCAGCAGTTTGGGCGGGACAGGGACCATTCAGTACTTC. It is translated as CASSLGGTGTIQYF.

This clonotype showed up just a few times. The rearrangement links TRBV10-3 to TRBJ2-3, with 8 nucleotides matching TRBD2. The CDR3 is 15 residues long. Germline CDR1 and CDR2: ENHRY and SYGVKD. The J segment lost 0 bases and the V segment lost 6 bases, leaving 5 bases of the junction unmatched. In DNA, the CDR3 is TGTGCCATCAGATCAGCGGGAGTGAGCACAGATACGCAGTATTTT. Its protein product is CAIRSAGVSTDTQYF.

The chain couples TRBV15 to TRBJ2-5, with 8 bases lining up with TRBD1. The CDR3 has 19 residues. Germline CDR1 and CDR2: LNHNV and YYDKDF (reference sequence). Germline trimming cut 5 bases from V and 4 bases from J; bases unmatched to any gene: 21. CDR3 amino acids: CATSLTTSRIQGGRETQYF. The CDR3 DNA sequence: TGTGCCACCAGCCTTACCACAAGTAGGATACAGGGGGGAAGAGAGACCCAGTACTTC.

This clonotype was seen only a few times. The gene calls are TRBV5-5 and TRBJ2-3, with D possibly being TRBD2 (5 bases). This CDR3 has 15 amino acids. Germline CDR1 reads SGHKS; CDR2 reads YYEKEE (reference sequence). Trimming cost V 2 bases and J 2 bases, with 12 bases left between them. The CDR3 nucleotides read TGTGCCAGCAGCTTTACAGCGGCAGTCACAGATACGCAGTATTTT. This sequence encodes CASSFTAAVTDTQYF.

The chain carries TRBV6-2 or TRBV6-3 and TRBJ2-4; 12 bases line up with TRBD2. The length of the CDR3 is 17 residues. Germline-derived CDR1 and CDR2 are MNHEY and SVGEGT. Trimming removed 6 bases from V and 0 bases from J; junction bases left unmatched: 6. This CDR3 reads CASSLGLAGLAKNIQYF. CDR3 nucleotides: TGTGCCAGCAGCCTTGGACTAGCGGGACTAGCCAAAAACATTCAGTACTTC.

This clonotype was observed a few times. V usage is TRBV6-5 and J usage is TRBJ2-1; 9 bases match TRBD2. CDR1 MNHEY and CDR2 SVGAGI come from the germline V gene. The CDR3 consists of 16 residues. V was clipped by 2 bases and J by 8 bases; unmatched bases: 10. For the CDR3, the DNA is TGTGCCAGCAGTTACCCAAGCGGGAGGCCCATGGATGAGCAGTTCTTC. Encoded protein: CASSYPSGRPMDEQFF.

The chain couples TRBV29-1 to TRBJ2-7; 15 nucleotides line up with TRBD2. The V and J ends lost 6 bases and 0 bases, in that order; junction bases with no gene match: 6. From germline, CDR1 is SQVTM and CDR2 ANQGSEA. The CDR3 runs to 16 residues. The CDR3 here is CSVQAGLAGGSYEQYF. The CDR3 coding sequence is TGCAGCGTCCAAGCGGGACTAGCGGGAGGCTCCTACGAGCAGTACTTC.

This rearrangement joins TRBV11-2 to TRBJ2-6, with 9 bases that match TRBD2. Germline V gene data show CDR1 as SGHAT and CDR2 as FQNNGV. V lost 6 bases to trimming and J lost 4 bases; unmatched junction nucleotides: 22. The CDR3 extends over 21 amino acids. As DNA, the CDR3 is TGTGCCAGCAGTTACTACGCCCTTGGGGTAGCGGGAGATTCAGGGGCCAACGTCCTGACTTTC. This translates into CASSYYALGVAGDSGANVLTF.

The J gene is TRBJ2-7, the V gene TRBV28; 9 positions match TRBD1. The CDR3 has 17 amino acids. The germline CDR1 and CDR2 sequences are MDHEN and SYDVKM. V trimming: 4 bases; J trimming: 3 bases; junction bases outside the gene matches: 13. The chain's CDR3 is CASSSPLGQGSYYEQYF. CDR3 bases: TGTGCCAGCAGTTCTCCCCTCGGACAGGGGAGTTACTACGAGCAGTACTTC.

This clonotype showed up just a few times. The CDR3 DNA reads TGTGCCAGCAGCGAATGGAGTGAAAAACTGTTTTTT. Translating it yields CASSEWSEKLFF. The V gene is TRBV7-9, the J gene TRBJ1-4; the D is unclear. Germline assignment: CDR1 SEHNR and CDR2 FQNEAQ (reference sequence). CDR3 length: 12 amino acids. Trimming left V 5 bases short and J 7 bases short, with 8 bases between.

The chain couples TRBV25-1 to TRBJ2-7; tentatively, D is TRBD2 (6 bases). The CDR3 has 12 residues. Germline V gene sequence: CDR1 MGHDK, CDR2 SYGVNS. V was clipped by 9 bases and J by 2 bases, with 11 bases between them. CDR3: CASTWGAYEQYF. In DNA, the CDR3 is TGTGCCAGTACCTGGGGGGCCTACGAGCAGTACTTC.

This clonotype was seen more than once but under ten times. The rearrangement links TRBV20-1 to TRBJ2-2; tentatively, D is TRBD2 (5 bases). The CDR3 spans 15 residues. Per germline, CDR1 DFQATT and CDR2 SNEGSKA (reference sequence). V was clipped by 0 bases and J by 1 base, with 9 bases between them. CDR3 sequence: CSARDLRENTGELFF. DNA for the CDR3: TGCAGTGCTAGAGATTTGAGGGAGAACACCGGGGAGCTGTTTTTT.

The V call is TRBV5-1, the J call TRBJ1-4; 7 bases align to TRBD1. From germline, CDR1 is SGHRS and CDR2 YFSETQ. The CDR3 sequence is 15 residues long. V dropped 4 bases and J dropped 4; count of bases not matched to a gene: 7. The chain's CDR3 is CASSPPQGGNEKLFF. The CDR3 DNA is TGCGCCAGCAGCCCGCCTCAGGGGGGTAATGAAAAACTGTTTTTT.

This clonotype occurred a few times. This chain links TRBV11-2 with TRBJ2-3; 9 nucleotides match TRBD2. The germline CDR1 and CDR2 sequences are SGHAT and FQNNGV. The ends lost 5 bases at V and 1 base at J; junction bases unmatched: 16. This CDR3 region has 19 residues. The CDR3 coding sequence is TGTGCCAGCAGCCAACGATACCCGGGGACTAGCCGACGCACAGATACGCAGTATTTT. The encoded protein is CASSQRYPGTSRRTDTQYF.

The genes are TRBV6-2 or TRBV6-3 and TRBJ2-1; maybe TRBD2 (5 bases). With 6 bases removed from V and 5 bases from J, the gap between germline ends came to 17 bases. Germline lookup yields CDR1 MNHEY and CDR2 SVGEGT. The CDR3 length is 15 residues. The CDR3 protein is CASRPLVEENNEQFF. CDR3 bases: TGTGCCAGCAGGCCCCTCGTGGAGGAAAACAATGAGCAGTTCTTC.

This clonotype came up many times. The CDR3 here is CASEPRVAGVGDTQYF. CDR3 in DNA: TGTGCCAGCGAACCGCGGGTGGCCGGTGTTGGAGATACGCAGTATTTT. V gene TRBV12-3 or TRBV12-4 combines with J gene TRBJ2-3, with D possibly TRBD2 on 5 matching bases. The CDR3 is made up of 16 amino acids. Trimming took 8 bases from V and 5 from J, leaving 23 bases between them.

The chain uses TRBV6-2 or TRBV6-3 and TRBJ2-7; tentative D call: TRBD1 (6 bases). The V gene lost 8 bases and the J gene lost 1 base, with 21 bases spanning the gap. The germline gives CDR1 MNHEY, CDR2 SVGEGT. The CDR3 runs to 16 residues. CDR3 bases: TGTGCCAGCGCCCGTCCCACTAGGGGGAATTCCTACGAGCAGTACTTC. Amino acid sequence: CASARPTRGNSYEQYF.

This clonotype has a count of ten or more. The chain joins TRBV28 to TRBJ2-1, with D perhaps matching TRBD1 or TRBD2 (5 bases each). V shed 3 bases and J shed 5 bases, with 14 bases lying between them. Germline V lookup: CDR1 MDHEN, CDR2 SYDVKM. The CDR3 contains 15 residues. This chain's CDR3 is CASSFGGIINNEQFF. CDR3 in DNA: TGTGCCAGCAGTTTTGGGGGAATTATTAACAATGAGCAGTTCTTC. The full variable domain, in which reference TRBV28 and TRBJ2-1 provide the parts outside the CDR3, is DVKVTQSSRYLVKRTGEKVFLECVQDMDHENMFWYRQDPGLGLRLIYFSYDVKMKEKGDIPEGYSVSREKKERFSLILESASTNQTSMYLCASSFGGIINNEQFFGPGTRLTVL.

The CDR3 protein is CASAFGTENQPQHF. The CDR3 DNA reads as TGTGCCAGCGCTTTCGGGACAGAAAATCAGCCCCAGCATTTT. V and J are TRBV27 and TRBJ1-5; TRBD1 agrees at 7 bases. The germline V gene has CDR1 MNHEY and CDR2 SMNVEV (reference sequence). The CDR3 consists of 14 residues. V lost 8 bases and J lost 4; bases outside the gene matches: 8.

This clonotype has more than one count but fewer than ten. In DNA form, the CDR3 reads TGCAGCGTTGGGGCTAGCTTCCACGAGCAGTACTTC. It translates to CSVGASFHEQYF. The chain is built from TRBV29-1 and TRBJ2-7; tentatively, D is TRBD2 (5 bases). V gave up 4 bases and J gave up 5 bases, with 12 bases separating them. From germline, CDR1 is SQVTM and CDR2 ANQGSEA. CDR3 size: 12 residues.

This clonotype was seen many times. V gene TRBV29-1 combines with J gene TRBJ2-7; no clear D. Germline V CDR1 and CDR2: SQVTM, ANQGSEA. The CDR3 has 14 residues. The ends were cut back, 0 bases at V and 2 bases at J, with 11 bases in the middle. CDR3 nucleotides: TGCAGCGTTGAAGAGGGCCAGACGCCCTACGAGCAGTACTTC. This encodes CSVEEGQTPYEQYF.

The rearrangement uses TRBV7-2 and TRBJ2-5, with D perhaps TRBD2 (6 bases). This CDR3 comprises 15 residues. CDR1 and CDR2 from the germline V gene are SGHTA and FQGNSA. The V end was cut by 2 bases, the J end by 5 bases, with 15 bases between. The CDR3 region has the DNA TGTGCCAGCAGCTTAAACCTCCCTAGCGTCGAGACCCAGTACTTC. Protein sequence: CASSLNLPSVETQYF.

This clonotype was detected a few times. The chain is built from TRBV12-3 or TRBV12-4 and TRBJ2-1; 8 positions agree with TRBD2. The CDR3 covers 16 residues. Unmatched junction bases numbered 15, after V lost 5 bases and J lost 9 bases. The CDR3 here is CASSPREGQSLSEQFF. In nucleotides, the CDR3 is TGTGCCAGCAGTCCACGGGAGGGCCAGTCGCTGAGTGAGCAGTTCTTC.